This T cell receptor beta chain was captured in a study of regulatory T cells in long-lasting Graves disease. Study-level background: Antithyroid drug intake by newly diagnosed Graves' patients had lasted under 3 months.

The sample holds many counts of this clonotype. Time point indicated: newly diagnosed GD, antithyroid drugs for less than 3 months. PBMC RNA served as the TCR library source. In building TCR beta libraries, iRepertoire HTBI primers were used together with Arm-PCR of CDR3 regions. TCRdb itself ran the multiplex PCR reads through MiXCR, one entry per CDR3 protein. Of 580,000 or so distinct CDR3 sequences in the sample, roughly 15% were seen once. V lost 2 bases and J lost 2, with 10 bases in between. The CDR3 is made up of 14 amino acids. CDR1 and CDR2 (germline): SQVTM, ANQGSEA. These sequences were also reported in another study, on T cells in Graves' hyperthyroidism and ophthalmopathy. That paper notes: The HTBI primer set drove a first-round RT-PCR of the TCR CDR3.

This TCR was recovered from a man aged 18 to 35 with Graves disease. This sample comprised peripheral blood mononuclear cells (PBMCs), obtained at new diagnosis, from a patient treated with antithyroid drugs. The chain carries TRBV29-1 and TRBJ2-1; D may match TRBD1 or TRBD2 (6 bases each). CDR3 sequence (DNA): TGCAGCGTTGAAAGGGGGGAAGCCTACAATGAGCAGTTCTTC. Its translation: CSVERGEAYNEQFF.